The rows below give T cell receptor beta chains drawn from one sample of a study of monozygotic twins with inflammatory bowel disease. With the 5' RACE reads reprocessed, TCRdb shows one record per CDR3 protein and no DNA. This sample contains 300,000 to 350,000 distinct CDR3 sequences. The sample consisted of blood. The origin of the receptors is a human donor with ulcerative colitis or Crohn's disease, or a healthy co-twin of an affected twin (not recorded which). CDR3s include the opening cysteine and the closing phenylalanine or tryptophan. The order of the fields is V gene, J gene, CDR3 protein.

TRBV28	TRBJ2-3	CASSWGRTQYF
TRBV29-1	TRBJ2-3	CSVVSSTDTQYF
TRBV5-4	TRBJ1-1	CASSLFSAGFSEAFF
TRBV7-9	TRBJ2-1	CASSLSPPGFTQFF
TRBV5-8	TRBJ2-7	CASSSSYTGDHEQYF
TRBV7-2	TRBJ1-5	CASSSMSGNQPQHF
TRBV20-1	TRBJ2-4	CSASVPNKNIQYF
TRBV12-3/TRBV12-4	TRBJ1-4	CAVPDRDAKKLFF
TRBV27	TRBJ1-2	CASSHGQNYGYTF
TRBV7-2	TRBJ2-7	CASSLVFHEQYF
TRBV7-2	TRBJ2-1	CASSSVDPAVNEQFF
TRBV20-1	TRBJ2-7	CSAFHSYEQYF
TRBV5-1	TRBJ1-4	CASSDTTVATNEKLFF
TRBV5-1	TRBJ1-1	CASSPLTTNTEAFF
TRBV2	TRBJ2-1	CASTQDYLNEQFF
TRBV19	TRBJ1-1	CASSAGYTNTEAFF
TRBV28	TRBJ1-4	CASSPPRGTNEKLFF
TRBV28	TRBJ2-3	CASSFSSSTDTQYF
TRBV18	TRBJ2-1	CASSPQNMRQGADEQFF
TRBV7-2	TRBJ2-7	CASSSPGGFPAYEQYF
TRBV5-4	TRBJ2-1	CASSLGGSRSYNEQFF
TRBV7-2	TRBJ2-7	CASSLFPGQYEQYF
TRBV7-2	TRBJ2-7	CASSLLTSSSYEQYF
TRBV2	TRBJ1-1	CAETRVLNTEAFF
TRBV4-3	TRBJ2-3	CASSQEWDRELTDTQYF
TRBV12-3/TRBV12-4	TRBJ2-2	CASSLIGGGELFF
TRBV7-6	TRBJ2-7	CASSPGGSNEQYF
TRBV4-1	TRBJ2-7	CASRPGLAGTYEQYF
TRBV5-1	TRBJ1-4	CASSMNFDAREKLFF
TRBV18	TRBJ2-1	CASSTSGSYNEQFF
TRBV5-1	TRBJ2-7	CASSLSGRREEQYF
TRBV7-9	TRBJ2-1	CASSFSQQSEQFF
TRBV7-2	TRBJ1-2	CASSPEARSYGYTF
TRBV10-1	TRBJ2-1	CASSANSLGVRNNEQFF
TRBV10-3	TRBJ2-5	CATGTGGTQYF
TRBV6-4	TRBJ1-5	CASSEVAGDQPQHF
TRBV2	TRBJ2-7	CASIGNAGSEQYF
TRBV11-2	TRBJ2-3	CASSPSVGGSGDTQYF
TRBV7-6	TRBJ1-6	CASSSSTTGGNSPLHF
TRBV4-3	TRBJ2-1	CASSQDGIPGQGGEQFF
TRBV19	TRBJ1-2	CASTSTGRLYGYTF